This paragraph covers one T cell receptor beta chain sequence. The sample is drawn from a study of control samples from healthy donors and cancer patients. The method was immunoSEQ multiplex PCR; TCRdb's version includes in-frame clones alone and lacks a portion of them. Of 100,000 to 150,000 clones in the sample, about 88% were seen once. Trimming removed 1 base from V and 4 bases from J, with 10 bases in between. In germline, CDR1 is MNHEY, CDR2 SVGEGT. The CDR3 covers 15 residues. Sequencing input: blood. V gene TRBV6-2 or TRBV6-3 combines with J gene TRBJ2-2; no firm D call. The clonotype originates from a man aged 50-59 years in good health. This chain's CDR3 is CASSYWVQSTGELFF. The CDR3, as DNA: TGTGCCAGCAGTTACTGGGTACAGAGCACCGGGGAGCTGTTTTTT.